Below are 14 T cell receptor beta chains sequenced from a single sample in a study of blood T cell repertoires in COVID-19. Profiled with immunoSEQ multiplex PCR; TCRdb holds only in-frame clones, not every one. The sample records 300,000 to 350,000 clones, 83% being singletons. Sequencing was done on a sample of peripheral blood. Receptor source: a man younger than 45 with active or convalescent COVID-19.

The gene calls are TRBV27 and TRBJ1-1; 12 nucleotides agree with TRBD1. Germline V gene lookup returns CDR1 MNHEY and CDR2 SMNVEV (reference sequence). The length of the CDR3 is 17 residues. V lost 2 bases and J lost 4; bases outside the gene matches: 8. The CDR3 DNA is TGTGCCAGCAGTTTAGGTTCGGGACAGGGGGCGAGCACTGAAGCTTTCTTT. Residues: CASSLGSGQGASTEAFF.

This clone came up a few times. The gene calls are TRBV30 and TRBJ1-5; D uncertain. Per germline, CDR1 GTSNPN and CDR2 SVGIG (reference sequence). V lost 0 bases and J lost 0, with 9 bases in between. The CDR3 extends over 15 amino acids. CDR3 DNA: TGTGCCTGGAGTGTTTCCTCGTATAGCAATCAGCCCCAGCATTTT. Residues: CAWSVSSYSNQPQHF.

This clone was counted a single time. This sequence joins TRBV3-1 (or the pseudogene TRBV3-2) and TRBJ2-7; 10 bases are a match to TRBD1. With 3 bases clipped from V and 2 bases from J, the junction kept 1 base outside the gene matches. Looked up from germline, CDR1 is LGHDT and CDR2 is YNNKEL (reference sequence). The CDR3 is 14 amino acids. DNA for the CDR3: TGTGCCAGCAGCCAGACAGGGGGCACCTACGAGCAGTACTTC. Residues: CASSQTGGTYEQYF.

The CDR3 spells CASSPVTGGGGTEAFF. CDR3 bases: TGTGCCAGCTCACCCGTGACAGGGGGCGGGGGCACTGAAGCTTTCTTT. The J gene is TRBJ1-1, the V gene TRBV18; 10 bases map to TRBD1. Losses at the gene ends were 3 bases for V and 4 bases for J; bases not matched to a gene: 8. The germline V gene encodes CDR1 KGHSH and CDR2 LQKENI. The length of the CDR3 is 16 residues.

This chain uses TRBV6-2 or TRBV6-3 with TRBJ2-7; a possible D gene is TRBD2 (6 bases). Germline-derived CDR1 and CDR2 are MNHEY and SVGEGT. Trimming shortened V by 6 bases and J by 2 bases, and 20 bases separated the two germline ends. The CDR3 runs 16 residues. CDR3 nucleotides: TGTGCCAGCAGCCTTTCAAGTAGCGGCAATCCCTACGAGCAGTACTTC. Its translation is CASSLSSSGNPYEQYF.

This clone appeared a single time. The chain has TRBV11-2 and TRBJ1-2; TRBD1 agrees at 7 bases. Looked up from germline, CDR1 is SGHAT and CDR2 is FQNNGV. The CDR3 contains 14 residues. After removal of 6 bases from V and 4 bases from J, the junction contained 8 bases not matched to a gene. The CDR3 sequence: CASRGLGQLYGYTF. The CDR3 nucleotides read TGTGCCAGCAGGGGTTTGGGACAGCTCTATGGCTACACCTTC. Using reference TRBV11-2 and TRBJ1-2 for the parts outside the CDR3, the full variable domain is EAGVAQSPRYKIIEKRQSVAFWCNPISGHATLYWYQQILGQGPKLLIQFQNNGVVDDSQLPKDRFSAERLKGVDSTLKIQPAKLEDSAVYLCASRGLGQLYGYTFGSGTRLTVV.

The chain combines TRBV4-2 with TRBJ2-5; a possible D gene is TRBD2 (7 bases). There are 16 residues in the CDR3. Germline-derived CDR1 and CDR2 are LGHNA and YNFKEQ. The ends were cut back, 4 bases at V and 2 bases at J, with 17 bases in the middle. CDR3 amino acids: CASSPRAAGAQETQYF. As DNA, the CDR3 is TGTGCCAGCAGCCCGAGGGCGGCGGGGGCTCAAGAGACCCAGTACTTC.

The rearrangement links TRBV7-6 to TRBJ2-2; weak D call: TRBD1 (5 bases). This CDR3 is built from 15 residues. Germline lookup yields CDR1 SGHVS and CDR2 FNYEAQ. V was trimmed by 5 bases and J by 6 bases, leaving 16 bases between them. In nucleotides, the CDR3 is TGTGCCAGCAGCACCCGAGCCGTCAGGGCCGGGGAGCTGTTTTTT. This encodes CASSTRAVRAGELFF.

This clone was observed a few times. The chain is built from TRBV11-3 and TRBJ1-2; tentatively, D is TRBD1 (5 bases). In germline, CDR1 is SGHNT, CDR2 YENEEA. CDR3 length equals 16 residues. Trimming took off 1 base at V and 5 bases at J, with 17 bases between the two ends. The CDR3 is CASSLGRAGLRYGYTF. The CDR3 DNA follows: TGTGCCAGCAGCTTAGGTCGGGCAGGGCTTCGGTATGGCTACACCTTC.

The chain employs TRBV27 and TRBJ1-6, with a possible D match to TRBD1 (5 bases). V lost 8 bases and J lost 7, with 12 bases in between. Germline CDR1 MNHEY, CDR2 SMNVEV (reference sequence). The CDR3 runs to 13 residues. This chain's CDR3 is CASATGGNSPLHF. The CDR3 nucleotides read TGTGCCAGCGCCACGGGGGGAAATTCACCCCTCCACTTT.

The rearrangement joins TRBV5-5 to TRBJ2-3; TRBD1 aligns across 9 bases. Germline V gives CDR1 SGHKS, CDR2 YYEKEE (reference sequence). The CDR3 is 17 residues long. The ends lost 4 bases at V and 6 bases at J; junction bases unmatched: 15. The CDR3 DNA reads TGTGCCAGCAGCGAGATCGGGACAGGGACCCCTTTCGATACGCAGTATTTT. Amino acids: CASSEIGTGTPFDTQYF.

This clone was found a few times. The rearrangement links TRBV7-9 to TRBJ2-7, with 7 positions matching TRBD1. The CDR3 is made up of 15 amino acids. The junction had 9 bases not matched to a gene; V was cut back by 0 bases and J by 7 bases. Germline CDR1 SEHNR, CDR2 FQNEAQ (reference sequence). CDR3: CASSLAETGLREQYF. The CDR3 nucleotides read TGTGCCAGCAGCTTAGCAGAGACAGGGTTGCGAGAGCAGTACTTC.

This clone was observed a single time. The V call is TRBV30, the J call TRBJ1-1; TRBD1 matches 7 bases. Germline V lookup: CDR1 GTSNPN, CDR2 SVGIG (reference sequence). Losses at the gene ends were 3 bases for V and 1 base for J; bases not matched to a gene: 2. The CDR3 runs 13 residues. The CDR3 reads CAWRGTANTEAFF. Here the CDR3 DNA reads TGTGCCTGGAGGGGGACAGCGAACACTGAAGCTTTCTTT.

This sequence joins TRBV28 and TRBJ1-4; D is possibly TRBD1 (5 bases). Looked up from germline, CDR1 is MDHEN and CDR2 is SYDVKM. The CDR3 length is 15 residues. Trimming took off 6 bases at V and 0 bases at J, with 11 bases between the two ends. CDR3: CASSLGGATNEKLFF. CDR3 nucleotide sequence: TGTGCCAGCAGCCTCGGGGGGGCAACTAATGAAAAACTGTTTTTT.